This T cell receptor (beta chain) originates from a study of CD8 T cells in ankylosing spondylitis. TCRdb called the 5' RACE reads again in MiXCR, with one record for every CDR3 protein. Among 700,000 to 1,000,000 distinct CDR3 sequences, approximately 10% were seen once, and the ten largest hold just over 0.5%. Whole-study results and caveats: Characteristic of ankylosing spondylitis blood, it appeared, was a TCR beta motif comprising several highly homologous variants. Some of these motif variants have turned up before, in reports on reactive arthritis synovial fluid and blood.

A note on this clonotype: What it recognizes is unknown.

With 5 bases removed from V and 2 bases from J, the gap between germline ends came to 22 bases. The CDR3 length is 17 residues. The V gene's germline CDR1 is SGHTA and CDR2 FQGNSA. V gene TRBV7-2 combines with J gene TRBJ2-7; D is ambiguous. The receptor's source is a male donor with ankylosing spondylitis. Sequenced material: blood, either unsorted or a sorted T cell fraction (not recorded which). For the CDR3, the DNA is TGTGCCAGCAGCCTGGAGTTCCCCAGAAGGGTCACCTACGAGCAGTACTTC. Its translation: CASSLEFPRRVTYEQYF.